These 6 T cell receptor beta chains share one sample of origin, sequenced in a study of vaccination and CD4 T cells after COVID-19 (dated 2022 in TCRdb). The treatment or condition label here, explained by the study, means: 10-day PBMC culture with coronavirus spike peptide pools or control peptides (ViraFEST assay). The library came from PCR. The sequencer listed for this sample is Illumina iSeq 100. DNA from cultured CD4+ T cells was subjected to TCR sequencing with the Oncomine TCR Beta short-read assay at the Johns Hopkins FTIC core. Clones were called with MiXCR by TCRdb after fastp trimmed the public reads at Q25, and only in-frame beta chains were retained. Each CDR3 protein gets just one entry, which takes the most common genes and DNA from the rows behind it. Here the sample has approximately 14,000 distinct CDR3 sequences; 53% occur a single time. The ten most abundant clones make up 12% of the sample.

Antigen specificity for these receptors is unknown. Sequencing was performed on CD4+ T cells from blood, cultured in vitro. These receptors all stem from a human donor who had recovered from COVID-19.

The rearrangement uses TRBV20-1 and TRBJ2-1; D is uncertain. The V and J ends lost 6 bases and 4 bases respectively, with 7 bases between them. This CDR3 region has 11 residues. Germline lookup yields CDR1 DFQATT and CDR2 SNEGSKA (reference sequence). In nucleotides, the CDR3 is TGCAGTGCCGGTCCGTACAATGAGCAGTTCTTC. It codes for CSAGPYNEQFF.

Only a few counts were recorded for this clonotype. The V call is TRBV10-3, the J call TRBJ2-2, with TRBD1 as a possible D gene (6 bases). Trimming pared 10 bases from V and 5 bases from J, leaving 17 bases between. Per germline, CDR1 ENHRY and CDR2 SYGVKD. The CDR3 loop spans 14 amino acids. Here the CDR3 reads CASGTFEGTGELFF. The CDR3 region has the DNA TGTGCCAGTGGGACATTTGAGGGGACCGGGGAGCTGTTTTTT.

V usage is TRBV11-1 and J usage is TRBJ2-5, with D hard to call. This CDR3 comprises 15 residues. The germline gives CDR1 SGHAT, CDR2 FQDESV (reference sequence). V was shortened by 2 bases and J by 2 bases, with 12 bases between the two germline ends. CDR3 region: CASSLRAPQQETQYF. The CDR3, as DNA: TGTGCCAGCAGCTTAAGGGCTCCACAGCAAGAGACCCAGTACTTC. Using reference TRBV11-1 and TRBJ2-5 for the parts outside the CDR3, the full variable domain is EAEVAQSPRYKITEKSQAVAFWCDPISGHATLYWYRQILGQGPELLVQFQDESVVDDSQLPKDRFSAERLKGVDSTLKIQPAELGDSAMYLCASSLRAPQQETQYFGPGTRLLVL.

Written as DNA, the CDR3 is TGCAGTGCTAGAGCCCTAGCGGGGGGTCAGCCCCAGCATTTT. It codes for CSARALAGGQPQHF. V is TRBV20-1 and J is TRBJ1-5, with a tentative D call TRBD1 (5 bases). This CDR3 contains 14 residues. Trimming shortened V by 1 base and J by 6 bases, and 13 bases separated the two germline ends. Germline-derived CDR1 and CDR2 are DFQATT and SNEGSKA (reference sequence).

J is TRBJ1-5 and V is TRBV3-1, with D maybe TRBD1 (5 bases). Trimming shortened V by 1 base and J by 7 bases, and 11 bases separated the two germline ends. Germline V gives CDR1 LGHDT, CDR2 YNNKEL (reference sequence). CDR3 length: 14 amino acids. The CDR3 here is CASSQGGGIQPQHF. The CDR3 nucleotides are TGTGCCAGCAGCCAAGGGGGGGGAATCCAGCCCCAGCATTTT. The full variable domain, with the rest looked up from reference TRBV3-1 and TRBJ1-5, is DTAVSQTPKYLVTQMGNDKSIKCEQNLGHDTMYWYKQDSKKFLKIMFSYNNKELIINETVPNRFSPKSPDKAHLNLHINSLELGDSAVYFCASSQGGGIQPQHFGDGTRLSIL.

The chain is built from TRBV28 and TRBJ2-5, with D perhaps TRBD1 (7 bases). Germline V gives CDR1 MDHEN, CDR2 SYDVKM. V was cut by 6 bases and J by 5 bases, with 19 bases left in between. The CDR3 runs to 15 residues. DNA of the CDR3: TGTGCCAGCAGCCCGGCCGGAGGGGGCCGGGAGACCCAGTACTTC. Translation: CASSPAGGGRETQYF.